These T cell receptor beta chains were read from a single sample in a study of low-dose radiotherapy and immunotherapy resistance in tumors. MiXCR, run by TCRdb on the reads, gives a single entry per CDR3 protein. The sample yields 75,000 to 95,000 distinct CDR3 sequences, more than 20% seen once. Sequencing was performed on PBMCs, taken after low-dose radiotherapy plus immunotherapy. The receptors here all came from a female donor with ovarian cancer. The CDR3 runs from the conserved cysteine through the conserved F or W. The D gene is left open where the match is weak. Not every row has a clone size; where given, it reads once, few, many or a size class.

clone_size j_call d_call v_call cdr3_aa cdr3_nt
many TRBJ1-6 . TRBV5-4 CASSLGPGTENSPLHF TGTGCCAGCAGCTTAGGGCCCGGGACGGAAAATTCACCCCTCCACTTT
few TRBJ2-7 . TRBV5-1 CASSLNTGPYEQYF TGCGCCAGCAGCTTGAACACAGGGCCCTACGAGCAGTACTTC
many TRBJ2-5 . TRBV28 CASSLLAGRETQYF TGTGCCAGCAGTTTATTGGCAGGGAGAGAGACCCAGTACTTC
. TRBJ1-5 TRBD1 TRBV10-3 CAIKSDRGNQPQHF TGTGCCATCAAAAGCGACAGGGGCAATCAGCCCCAGCATTTT
many TRBJ1-4 . TRBV12-3/TRBV12-4 CASRRSGEKLFF TGTGCCAGCAGGCGAAGCGGGGAAAAACTGTTTTTT
few TRBJ2-3 . TRBV24-1 CATSDFAPGRFADTQYF TGTGCCACCAGTGATTTTGCCCCCGGCAGATTCGCAGATACGCAGTATTTT
many TRBJ1-1 . TRBV20-1 CSASRMVGVRQESEAFF TGCAGTGCTAGTCGGATGGTTGGGGTGCGGCAGGAGAGTGAAGCTTTCTTT
many TRBJ2-3 . TRBV6-2/TRBV6-3 CASSSGGDTQYF TGTGCCAGCAGTTCGGGCGGCGATACGCAGTATTTT
many TRBJ2-7 TRBD2 TRBV6-6 CASRKGLAYEQYF TGTGCCAGCAGAAAGGGACTAGCTTACGAGCAGTACTTC
many TRBJ1-1 . TRBV12-3/TRBV12-4 CASSSTMNTEAFF TGTGCCAGCAGTTCGACCATGAACACTGAAGCTTTCTTT
many TRBJ1-2 TRBD1 TRBV29-1 CSVAPGQGTYGYTF TGCAGCGTTGCCCCGGGACAGGGGACCTATGGCTACACCTTC
many TRBJ1-5 . TRBV20-1 CSAREGLGTHLNQPQHF TGCAGTGCTAGAGAGGGTTTGGGGACCCACCTCAATCAGCCCCAGCATTTT
many TRBJ1-2 . TRBV24-1 CATKGQNYGYTF TGTGCCACCAAAGGACAGAACTATGGCTACACCTTC
many TRBJ2-3 TRBD2 TRBV4-1 CASSQEVGGLALPSQYF TGCGCCAGCAGCCAAGAGGTGGGCGGACTAGCACTTCCGTCGCAGTATTTT
many TRBJ2-5 TRBD2 TRBV28 CASSQPGEGLETQYF TGTGCCAGCAGCCAACCGGGGGAGGGCCTCGAGACCCAGTACTTC
. TRBJ2-1 TRBD2 TRBV20-1 CSATLAGAYNEQFF TGCAGTGCTACACTAGCGGGAGCCTACAATGAGCAGTTCTTC
many TRBJ1-5 TRBD1 TRBV19 CASTAGGGVGQPQHF TGTGCCAGTACCGCTGGAGGGGGCGTTGGTCAGCCCCAGCATTTT
many TRBJ2-6 . TRBV5-6 CASSLGLGGSGANVLTF TGTGCCAGCAGCTTAGGACTGGGAGGCTCTGGGGCCAACGTCCTGACTTTC